This T cell receptor beta chain was sequenced during a study of cytomegalovirus exposure and HLA in healthy donors. TCRdb's table, derived via immunoSEQ multiplex PCR, lists solely in-frame clones and lacks some. The repertoire includes over 35,000 clones, approximately 92% of them detected once, and around 3.2% sits in the top ten. Germline loops: CDR1 SQVTM, CDR2 ANQGSEA. Deletions cut 6 bases from V and 8 bases from J, with 14 bases between. CDR3 length: 12 residues. The J gene is TRBJ1-3, the V gene TRBV29-1; D is possibly TRBD1 (6 bases). This clonotype was sampled from a man younger than 35 in good health and CMV-seronegative. Material: PBMCs. The CDR3 sequence: CSVQDRVDTIYF. The DNA of the CDR3 is TGCAGCGTGCAGGACAGAGTGGACACCATATATTTT.